This passage covers 28 T cell receptor beta chains from one sample sequenced in a study of cytomegalovirus exposure and HLA in healthy donors. In the PCR, 60 Vbeta and 13 Jbeta primers were used. Profiling relied on immunoSEQ multiplex PCR, and the TCRdb table lists in-frame clones only, not all of them. Of around 91,000 clones listed, under 75% were seen once; the top ten hold approximately 2.2%. Sequencing was carried out using PBMCs. These receptors were taken from a human donor in good health.

This clone was detected a few times. V gene TRBV19 combines with J gene TRBJ1-5, with D perhaps matching TRBD1 (6 bases). Germline lookup yields CDR1 LNHDA and CDR2 SQIVND (reference sequence). This CDR3 is built from 16 residues. V gave up 1 base and J gave up 3 bases, with 13 bases separating them. CDR3 sequence (DNA): TGTGCCAGTAGTATAGGGGGTCAGGGGCACAATCAGCCCCAGCATTTT. Translating gives CASSIGGQGHNQPQHF.

The chain uses TRBV27 and TRBJ2-7; TRBD1 might be the D (5 bases). V lost 6 bases, J lost 2 bases, and 11 bases lay in between. This CDR3 region has 13 residues. The germline V gene encodes CDR1 MNHEY and CDR2 SMNVEV (reference sequence). The DNA for the CDR3 is TGTGCCAGCAGATCAACAGGTACCTACGAGCAGTACTTC. Protein sequence: CASRSTGTYEQYF.

The CDR3 coding sequence is TGTGCCAGCAGCTTGAGAGCAGGGACTTATCAGCCCCAGCATTTT. Protein product: CASSLRAGTYQPQHF. The chain couples TRBV5-6 to TRBJ1-5, with D maybe TRBD1 (5 bases). Between the trimmed V and J ends, which lost 1 base and 5 bases, there was a span of 13 bases. CDR3 length equals 15 residues. CDR1 is SGHDT, CDR2 YYEEEE, per germline.

The chain combines TRBV4-1 with TRBJ1-5, with a possible D match to TRBD1 (5 bases). Per the germline V gene, CDR1 is MGHRA and CDR2 is YSYEKL. Trimming left V 4 bases short and J 5 bases short, with 9 bases between. This CDR3 is 13 amino acids long. CDR3 sequence reads: CASSLTEYQPQHF. DNA of the CDR3: TGCGCCAGCAGCCTGACAGAATATCAGCCCCAGCATTTT.

V usage is TRBV6-5 and J usage is TRBJ1-5; D remains unclear. Germline lookup yields CDR1 MNHEY and CDR2 SVGAGI. Trimming cost V 7 bases and J 0 bases, with 13 bases left between them. CDR3 size: 15 residues. The CDR3 region has the DNA TGTGCCAGCACCCAGAGGTACAATAGCAATCAGCCCCAGCATTTT. It translates to CASTQRYNSNQPQHF.

This clone has a handful of counts. This chain joins TRBV4-1 and TRBJ2-3; D is uncertain. V gave up 0 bases and J gave up 5 bases, with 18 bases separating them. The CDR3 is 17 residues long. Germline V gene lookup returns CDR1 MGHRA and CDR2 YSYEKL. CDR3 residues: CASSQDPPGVPRDTQYF. As DNA, the CDR3 is TGCGCCAGCAGCCAAGACCCCCCCGGAGTCCCACGAGATACGCAGTATTTT.

The chain is built from TRBV5-1 and TRBJ2-5; tentatively, D is TRBD2 (5 bases). Trimming took off 4 bases at V and 4 bases at J, with 20 bases between the two ends. Germline CDR1 SGHRS, CDR2 YFSETQ. CDR3 length equals 16 residues. CDR3 in amino acids: CASSPRFGLAAETQYF. As DNA, the CDR3 is TGCGCCAGCAGCCCCCGGTTTGGTCTAGCTGCAGAGACCCAGTACTTC.

The rearrangement uses TRBV29-1 and TRBJ2-1; TRBD1 might be the D (5 bases). CDR1 and CDR2 (germline): SQVTM, ANQGSEA. The CDR3 has 16 residues. V was pared by 0 bases and J by 1 base, with 13 bases between. CDR3 amino acids: CSVEDLLGDSYNEQFF. The CDR3 bases are TGCAGCGTTGAAGATCTCTTAGGGGATTCCTACAATGAGCAGTTCTTC.

This clone was picked up a small number of times. This chain uses TRBV11-3 with TRBJ2-6; TRBD2 might be the D (6 bases). The V gene lost 7 bases and the J gene lost 4 bases, with 17 bases spanning the gap. Germline V gene lookup returns CDR1 SGHNT and CDR2 YENEEA. This CDR3 contains 16 residues. CDR3 region: CASIAGRGAGANVLTF. The CDR3 DNA follows: TGTGCCAGCATCGCTGGTCGCGGGGCGGGGGCCAACGTCCTGACTTTC.

This sequence joins TRBV11-2 and TRBJ2-5; 7 positions match TRBD2. V was pared by 0 bases and J by 5 bases, with 9 bases of the junction left unmatched. The V gene's germline CDR1 is SGHAT and CDR2 FQNNGV. The length of the CDR3 is 16 residues. DNA of the CDR3: TGTGCCAGCAGCTTAGACCGGGGAGGGTCGTGGGAGACCCAGTACTTC. Residues: CASSLDRGGSWETQYF.

This clone is a singleton in its sample. CDR3 nucleotide sequence: TGTGCCAGCAGCTTAGGTGGCAGGGCGGAGCTGTTTTTT. The encoded protein is CASSLGGRAELFF. The chain links TRBV7-6 to TRBJ2-2; tentatively, D is TRBD1 (5 bases). This CDR3 comprises 13 residues. Per germline, CDR1 SGHVS and CDR2 FNYEAQ. With 1 base removed from V and 10 bases from J, the gap between germline ends came to 10 bases.

This rearrangement joins TRBV7-9 to TRBJ1-2, with TRBD1 as a possible D gene (6 bases). The V end lost 4 bases, the J end lost 8 bases, and 17 bases lay between the germline ends. The germline CDR1 and CDR2 sequences are SEHNR and FQNEAQ (reference sequence). The CDR3 is 14 amino acids. The CDR3: CASSSRTEGSGYTF. In DNA form, the CDR3 reads TGTGCCAGCAGCTCCAGGACAGAAGGCTCGGGCTACACCTTC.

Worth noting for this clone: The sample contains more than one DNA sequence encoding this CDR3. The chain is built from TRBV5-1 and TRBJ1-2; TRBD1 agrees at 7 bases. Looked up from germline, CDR1 is SGHRS and CDR2 is YFSETQ. Trimming at V came to 0 bases and at J to 6 bases, leaving 2 bases not matched to a gene. There are 13 residues in the CDR3. The CDR3 DNA sequence: TGCGCCAGCAGCTTGGGACAGGGCAATGGCTACACCTTC. Translating it yields CASSLGQGNGYTF. Full variable domain (missing parts from reference TRBV5-1 and TRBJ1-2): KAGVTQTPRYLIKTRGQQVTLSCSPISGHRSVSWYQQTPGQGLQFLFEYFSETQRNKGNFPGRFSGRQFSNSRSEMNVSTLELGDSALYLCASSLGQGNGYTFGSGTRLTVV.

The chain links TRBV5-1 to TRBJ2-3, with TRBD2 as a possible D gene (6 bases). The CDR3 length is 13 residues. V dropped 1 base and J dropped 6 bases, with 9 bases sitting between them. Germline CDR1 reads SGHRS; CDR2 reads YFSETQ. For the CDR3, the DNA is TGCGCCAGCAGCTTGTCGGCGGGGGATACGCAGTATTTT. Protein product: CASSLSAGDTQYF.

This chain uses TRBV25-1 with TRBJ1-6, with D maybe TRBD1 (5 bases). Germline V gives CDR1 MGHDK, CDR2 SYGVNS. The CDR3 has 15 amino acids. Between the trimmed V and J ends, which lost 5 bases and 2 bases, there was a span of 10 bases. The CDR3 DNA sequence: TGTGCCAGCAGTAAACGGGGGGCCTATAATTCACCCCTCCACTTT. Its protein product is CASSKRGAYNSPLHF.

Here the CDR3 DNA reads TGTGCCAGTAGTATAGGCGGCGACTACGAGCAGTACTTC. Its translation: CASSIGGDYEQYF. The V and J genes are TRBV19 and TRBJ2-7, with D unclear. In germline, CDR1 is LNHDA, CDR2 SQIVND (reference sequence). Trimming shortened V by 1 base and J by 3 bases, and 7 bases separated the two germline ends. The CDR3 length is 13 residues.

This clone was counted between two and nine times. The rearrangement joins TRBV15 to TRBJ2-2; D not resolved. The CDR3 loop spans 14 amino acids. Deletions cut 2 bases from V and 4 bases from J, with 8 bases between. The germline gives CDR1 LNHNV, CDR2 YYDKDF (reference sequence). The CDR3 DNA sequence: TGTGCCACCAGCAGAATCACCAGCACCGGGGAGCTGTTTTTT. It specifies CATSRITSTGELFF.

The V gene is TRBV7-2, the J gene TRBJ2-3; 9 nucleotides line up with TRBD1. J gave up 6 bases and V 1 base, and 5 bases lay outside the gene matches. The germline CDR1 and CDR2 sequences are SGHTA and FQGNSA. CDR3 length: 15 residues. CDR3 amino acids: CASSLVGGQGDTQYF. Written as DNA, the CDR3 is TGTGCCAGCAGCTTAGTGGGGGGACAGGGTGATACGCAGTATTTT.

This chain connects TRBV6-1 to TRBJ1-4; D remains ambiguous. Germline loops: CDR1 MNHNS, CDR2 SASEGT. This CDR3 comprises 13 residues. The V and J ends lost 6 bases and 5 bases respectively, with 10 bases between them. CDR3 residues: CASRETLNEKLFF. CDR3 nucleotides: TGTGCCAGCAGGGAGACGCTAAATGAAAAACTGTTTTTT.

The J gene is TRBJ2-1, the V gene TRBV2; D might be TRBD1 (6 bases). V was shortened by 3 bases and J by 6 bases, with 6 bases between the two germline ends. Germline V gene data show CDR1 as SNHLY and CDR2 as FYNNEI. The CDR3 has 12 residues. This CDR3 is CASSDRGNEQFF. As DNA, the CDR3 is TGTGCCAGCAGTGACAGGGGCAATGAGCAGTTCTTC.

J is TRBJ2-7 and V is TRBV30, with D possibly being TRBD1 (5 bases). Per the germline V gene, CDR1 is GTSNPN and CDR2 is SVGIG (reference sequence). V lost 3 bases and J 5 bases, leaving 20 bases between the germline ends. This CDR3 region has 15 residues. CDR3 nucleotides: TGTGCCTGGAGACCCTCGGTAGGCAGGGTAAACGAGCAGTACTTC. Its translation is CAWRPSVGRVNEQYF.

This clone came up a few times. The V gene is TRBV2, the J gene TRBJ1-1, with a possible D match to TRBD1 (6 bases). CDR3 length: 13 residues. The V and J ends lost 4 bases and 11 bases respectively, with 17 bases between them. Germline V gene lookup returns CDR1 SNHLY and CDR2 FYNNEI. DNA of the CDR3: TGTGCCAGCAGTGCCTGGACAGTAGAAGCGGCTTTCTTT. Amino acids: CASSAWTVEAAFF. The full variable domain, rest sourced from reference TRBV2 and TRBJ1-1, is EPEVTQTPSHQVTQMGQEVILRCVPISNHLYFYWYRQILGQKVEFLVSFYNNEISEKSEIFDDQFSVERPDGSNFTLKIRSTKLEDSAMYFCASSAWTVEAAFFGQGTRLTVV.

The rearrangement joins TRBV10-3 to TRBJ1-1, with a possible D match to TRBD1 (6 bases). The ends were cut back, 6 bases at V and 0 bases at J, with 14 bases in the middle. CDR1 ENHRY and CDR2 SYGVKD come from the germline V gene. The CDR3 spans 15 residues. The CDR3 DNA reads as TGTGCCATCAGCGAACAGGGTCCAATGAACACTGAAGCTTTCTTT. Amino acid sequence: CAISEQGPMNTEAFF.

This rearrangement joins TRBV5-6 to TRBJ1-2, with D perhaps matching TRBD1 (6 bases). V lost 2 bases and J lost 6, with 14 bases in between. This CDR3 is 14 amino acids long. Germline V gives CDR1 SGHDT, CDR2 YYEEEE. The CDR3 loop reads CASSFWEGVHGYTF. The DNA of the CDR3 is TGTGCCAGCAGCTTCTGGGAGGGGGTCCATGGCTACACCTTC. The full variable domain, completed using reference TRBV5-6 and TRBJ1-2, is DAGVTQSPTHLIKTRGQQVTLRCSPKSGHDTVSWYQQALGQGPQFIFQYYEEEERQRGNFPDRFSGHQFPNYSSELNVNALLLGDSALYLCASSFWEGVHGYTFGSGTRLTVV.

The chain uses TRBV7-9 and TRBJ2-1, with 8 bases lining up with TRBD1. Germline V gene lookup returns CDR1 SEHNR and CDR2 FQNEAQ (reference sequence). This CDR3 contains 17 residues. Trimming took 3 bases from V and 8 from J; bases not matched to a gene: 15. This CDR3 is CASSFLGTGGVVDEQFF. DNA for the CDR3: TGTGCCAGCAGCTTCTTAGGCACAGGGGGTGTTGTGGATGAGCAGTTCTTC.

CDR3 residues: CASSMGQGNEQYF. The CDR3 nucleotides are TGTGCCAGTAGTATGGGACAGGGGAACGAGCAGTACTTC. The chain employs TRBV19 and TRBJ2-7; TRBD1 matches 10 bases. The CDR3 is made up of 13 amino acids. With 3 bases clipped from V and 5 bases from J, the junction kept 1 base outside the gene matches. Germline V CDR1 and CDR2: LNHDA, SQIVND (reference sequence).

The genes are TRBV6-1 and TRBJ2-7; TRBD1 is a possible D gene (6 bases). This CDR3 is 14 amino acids long. V was clipped by 5 bases and J by 2 bases, with 13 bases between them. The germline CDR1 and CDR2 sequences are MNHNS and SASEGT. The CDR3 DNA sequence: TGTGCCAGCAGTTATGGGACACCTACCTACGAGCAGTACTTC. Translating gives CASSYGTPTYEQYF.

In regard to this clone: The junction departs from germline at one end; a sequencing error may be responsible. The chain is built from TRBV11-3 and TRBJ1-4, with 12 bases lining up with TRBD1. Germline CDR1 reads SGHNT; CDR2 reads YENEEA. This CDR3 has 16 amino acids. This CDR3 is CASSPGTGGKTEKLSF. CDR3 in DNA: TGTGCCAGCAGCCCCGGGACAGGGGGCAAAACGGAAAAACTGTCTTTT. The whole variable domain, remainder taken from reference TRBV11-3 and TRBJ1-4, is EAGVVQSPRYKIIEKKQPVAFWCNPISGHNTLYWYLQNLGQGPELLIRYENEEAVDDSQLPKDRFSAERLKGVDSTLKIQPAELGDSAVYLCASSPGTGGKTEKLSFGSGTQLSVL.